This T cell receptor (beta chain) emerged from a study of blood T cell repertoires in COVID-19. Study information: The origin of the acute and convalescent COVID-19 samples was the United States, Italy and Spain. The analysed material was cDNA or gDNA that came from T cells, B-cell-depleted T cells, or PBMCs.

CDR3 length equals 12 residues. Germline assignment: CDR1 SQVTM and CDR2 ANQGSEA. V was cut by 4 bases and J by 2 bases, with 8 bases left in between. As processed by the authors: From reference gene primer amplification, estimates of nucleated cell counts were derived. TCRdb's copy holds only in-frame clones and misses some; the assay was immunoSEQ multiplex PCR. That table is the source of V, J and clone size, and D and trimming were worked out from the DNA. The table lists fewer than 150,000 clones, just under 90% of them singletons. The receptor comes from a woman of 80 years or more with acute or convalescent COVID-19. The sequenced material came from peripheral blood. This chain joins TRBV29-1 and TRBJ2-5; D unresolved. This CDR3 reads CSVGSQQETQYF. In DNA form, the CDR3 reads TGCAGCGTTGGCTCGCAGCAAGAGACCCAGTACTTC.